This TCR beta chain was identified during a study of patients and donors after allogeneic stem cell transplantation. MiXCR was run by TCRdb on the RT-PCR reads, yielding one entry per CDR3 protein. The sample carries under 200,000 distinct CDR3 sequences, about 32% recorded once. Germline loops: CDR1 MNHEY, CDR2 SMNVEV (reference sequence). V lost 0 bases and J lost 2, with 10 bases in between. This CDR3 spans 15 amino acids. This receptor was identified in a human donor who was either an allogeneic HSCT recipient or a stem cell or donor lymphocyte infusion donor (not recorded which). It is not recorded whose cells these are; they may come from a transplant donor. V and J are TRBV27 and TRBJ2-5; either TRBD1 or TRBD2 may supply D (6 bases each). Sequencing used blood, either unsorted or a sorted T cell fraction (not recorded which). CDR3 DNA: TGTGCCAGCAGTTTATCCCCGGGGGCTCAAGAGACCCAGTACTTC. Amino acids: CASSLSPGAQETQYF.